This entry lists 11 T cell receptor beta chains sequenced from one sample in a study of T cell responses to AZD1222 COVID-19 vaccine. Here immunoSEQ multiplex PCR was the method, and the copy in TCRdb shows in-frame clones only, minus some. This table holds over 85,000 clones, around 93% found once. The sequencing here drew on peripheral blood, taken 28 days after the second AZD1222 dose. The receptors stem from an adult who received the AZD1222 COVID-19 vaccine.

The chain links TRBV5-1 to TRBJ1-4; D gene unclear. V lost 4 bases and J 3 bases, leaving 13 bases between the germline ends. In germline, CDR1 is SGHRS, CDR2 YFSETQ. The CDR3 spans 15 residues. This chain's CDR3 is CASSETPVSNEKLFF. CDR3 coding DNA: TGCGCCAGCAGCGAAACCCCGGTATCTAATGAAAAACTGTTTTTT.

This chain uses TRBV5-6 with TRBJ1-6; D remains ambiguous. Trimming removed 3 bases from V and 9 bases from J, with 10 bases in between. This CDR3 region has 13 residues. CDR1 is SGHDT, CDR2 YYEEEE, per germline. The CDR3 DNA sequence: TGTGCCAGCAGCTGGGAGGAAGGTTCACCCCTCCACTTT. It specifies CASSWEEGSPLHF.

The chain combines TRBV14 with TRBJ2-7, with TRBD2 as a possible D gene (6 bases). The V and J ends lost 1 base and 0 bases respectively, with 13 bases between them. The CDR3 runs to 16 residues. Germline loops: CDR1 SGHDN, CDR2 FVKESK. Here the CDR3 reads CASSQGDWTSSYEQYF. The CDR3 DNA sequence: TGTGCCAGCAGCCAAGGGGACTGGACGAGCTCCTACGAGCAGTACTTC.

This chain connects TRBV14 to TRBJ1-1, with 7 bases lining up with TRBD1. Germline assignment: CDR1 SGHDN and CDR2 FVKESK. The CDR3 has 14 amino acids. Germline trimming cut 3 bases from V and 3 bases from J; bases unmatched to any gene: 4. The CDR3 region has the DNA TGTGCCAGCAGCCATTCTACAGGGGACACTGAAGCTTTCTTT. It translates to CASSHSTGDTEAFF.

This clone was picked up one time. The chain uses TRBV6-5 and TRBJ1-5; D remains ambiguous. The CDR3 has 13 residues. Germline V gene data show CDR1 as MNHEY and CDR2 as SVGAGI. Deletions cut 3 bases from V and 5 bases from J, with 8 bases between. The CDR3: CASSYQRDQPQHF. CDR3 sequence (DNA): TGTGCCAGCAGTTATCAACGGGATCAGCCCCAGCATTTT.

The chain links TRBV2 to TRBJ1-5, with 10 positions matching TRBD1. CDR1 and CDR2 from the germline V gene are SNHLY and FYNNEI. CDR3 length: 15 amino acids. Unmatched junction bases numbered 5, after V lost 6 bases and J lost 3 bases. CDR3 sequence: CASSGDRGYNQPQHF. The CDR3 DNA reads as TGTGCCAGCAGCGGGGACAGGGGTTACAATCAGCCCCAGCATTTT.

This CDR3 is CASSSGSYNEQFF. In nucleotides, the CDR3 is TGTGCCAGCAGTTCTGGCTCCTACAATGAGCAGTTCTTC. The chain has TRBV6-5 and TRBJ2-1; D is uncertain. V lost 4 bases and J 0 bases, leaving 4 bases between the germline ends. This CDR3 comprises 13 residues. CDR1 and CDR2 (germline): MNHEY, SVGAGI.

The CDR3 region is CASSVAGAGGPETQYF. DNA of the CDR3: TGTGCCAGCAGCGTAGCAGGAGCGGGGGGGCCGGAGACCCAGTACTTC. The V and J genes are TRBV9 and TRBJ2-5, with 10 bases fitting TRBD2. The ends lost 0 bases at V and 5 bases at J; junction bases unmatched: 7. Per germline, CDR1 SGDLS and CDR2 YYNGEE. CDR3 length: 16 residues.

V is TRBV6-5 and J is TRBJ1-5; a weak D match, TRBD1 (5 bases). Trimming cost V 2 bases and J 2 bases, with 13 bases left between them. The CDR3 totals 16 residues. Germline lookup yields CDR1 MNHEY and CDR2 SVGAGI. Here the CDR3 DNA reads TGTGCCAGCAGTTACCCTGGGACTAGCGGCAATCAGCCCCAGCATTTT. Its protein product is CASSYPGTSGNQPQHF.

The genes are TRBV7-2 and TRBJ1-4, with 7 bases lining up with TRBD1. The CDR3 contains 14 residues. CDR1 is SGHTA, CDR2 FQGNSA, per germline. V was clipped by 3 bases and J by 5 bases; unmatched bases: 3. CDR3 nucleotide sequence: TGTGCCAGCAGCTTGGAGACAGGGAATGAAAAACTGTTTTTT. It is translated as CASSLETGNEKLFF.

CDR3 amino acids: CASSLVSHGDEQFF. The CDR3 nucleotides read TGTGCCAGCAGCTTAGTGTCGCACGGGGATGAGCAGTTCTTC. The chain combines TRBV11-2 with TRBJ2-1, with a possible D match to TRBD2 (5 bases). The CDR3 sequence is 14 residues long. Germline V lookup: CDR1 SGHAT, CDR2 FQNNGV. V was trimmed by 1 base and J by 8 bases, leaving 12 bases between them.